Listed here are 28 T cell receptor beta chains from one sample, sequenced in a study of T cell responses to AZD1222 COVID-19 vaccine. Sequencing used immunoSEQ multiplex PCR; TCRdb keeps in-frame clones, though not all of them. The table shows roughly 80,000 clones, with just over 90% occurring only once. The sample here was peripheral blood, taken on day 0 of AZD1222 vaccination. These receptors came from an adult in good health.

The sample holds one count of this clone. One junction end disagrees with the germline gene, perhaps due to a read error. The CDR3 bases are TGTGCCAGCACACCGGGGACAGGGGCCTACGAGCAGTACTTC. Protein sequence: CASTPGTGAYEQYF. The V and J genes are TRBV18 and TRBJ2-7; 10 bases map to TRBD1. The CDR3 loop spans 14 amino acids. Germline V gene sequence: CDR1 KGHSH, CDR2 LQKENI.

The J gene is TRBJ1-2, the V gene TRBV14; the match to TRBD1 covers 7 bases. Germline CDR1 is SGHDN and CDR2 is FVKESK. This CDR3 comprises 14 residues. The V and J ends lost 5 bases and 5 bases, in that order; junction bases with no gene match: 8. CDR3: CASSEGAAQYGYTF. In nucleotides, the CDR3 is TGTGCCAGCAGCGAGGGGGCTGCGCAATATGGCTACACCTTC.

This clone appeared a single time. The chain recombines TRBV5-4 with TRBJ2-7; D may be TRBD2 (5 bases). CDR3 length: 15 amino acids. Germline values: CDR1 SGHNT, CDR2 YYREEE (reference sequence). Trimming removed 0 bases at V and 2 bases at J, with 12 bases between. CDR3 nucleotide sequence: TGTGCCAGCAGCTTGGGTTCGAGGGTCACCTACGAGCAGTACTTC. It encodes CASSLGSRVTYEQYF.

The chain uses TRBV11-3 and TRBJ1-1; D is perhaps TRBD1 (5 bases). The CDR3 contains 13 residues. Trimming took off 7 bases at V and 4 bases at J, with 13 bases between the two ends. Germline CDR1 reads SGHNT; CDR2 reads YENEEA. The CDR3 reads CASKPTGGTEAFF. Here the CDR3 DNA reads TGTGCCAGCAAACCAACCGGGGGCACTGAAGCTTTCTTT.

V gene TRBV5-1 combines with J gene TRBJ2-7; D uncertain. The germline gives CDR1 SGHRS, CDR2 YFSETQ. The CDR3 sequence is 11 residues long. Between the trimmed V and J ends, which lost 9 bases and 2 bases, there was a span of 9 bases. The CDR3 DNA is TGCGCCATTTTTAGGACCTACGAGCAGTACTTC. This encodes CAIFRTYEQYF. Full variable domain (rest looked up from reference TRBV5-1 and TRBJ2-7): KAGVTQTPRYLIKTRGQQVTLSCSPISGHRSVSWYQQTPGQGLQFLFEYFSETQRNKGNFPGRFSGRQFSNSRSEMNVSTLELGDSALYLCAIFRTYEQYFGPGTRLTVT.

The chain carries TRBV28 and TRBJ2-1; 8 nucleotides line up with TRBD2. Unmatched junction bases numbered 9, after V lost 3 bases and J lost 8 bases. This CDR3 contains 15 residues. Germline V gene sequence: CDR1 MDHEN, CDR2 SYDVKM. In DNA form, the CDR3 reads TGTGCCAGCAGTTTGATCAGCGGGAGAGTCGATGAGCAGTTCTTC. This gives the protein CASSLISGRVDEQFF.

CDR3 DNA sequence: TGTGCCAGCAGTATCAGGGGTAGCTCCTACGAGCAGTACTTC. It translates to CASSIRGSSYEQYF. This chain joins TRBV27 and TRBJ2-7; D is possibly TRBD1 (6 bases). Trimming left V 5 bases short and J 0 bases short, with 11 bases between. There are 14 residues in the CDR3. Germline values: CDR1 MNHEY, CDR2 SMNVEV (reference sequence).

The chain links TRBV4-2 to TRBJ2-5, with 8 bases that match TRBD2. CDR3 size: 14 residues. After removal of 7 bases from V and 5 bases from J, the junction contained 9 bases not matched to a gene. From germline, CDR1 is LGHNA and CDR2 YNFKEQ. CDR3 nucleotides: TGTGCCAGCAAGACTAGCGCTGGGGTGGAGACCCAGTACTTC. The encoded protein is CASKTSAGVETQYF.

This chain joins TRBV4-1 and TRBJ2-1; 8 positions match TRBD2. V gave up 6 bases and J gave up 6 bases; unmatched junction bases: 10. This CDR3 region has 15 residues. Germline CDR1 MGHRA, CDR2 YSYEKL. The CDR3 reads CASRNGLAGSNEQFF. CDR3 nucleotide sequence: TGCGCCAGCAGGAACGGGCTAGCGGGTTCCAATGAGCAGTTCTTC.

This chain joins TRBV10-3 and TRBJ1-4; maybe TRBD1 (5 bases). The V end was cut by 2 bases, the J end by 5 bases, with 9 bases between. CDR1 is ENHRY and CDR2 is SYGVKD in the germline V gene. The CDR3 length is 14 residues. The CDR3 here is CAISEGATNEKLFF. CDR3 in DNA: TGTGCCATCAGTGAGGGGGCTACGAATGAAAAACTGTTTTTT.

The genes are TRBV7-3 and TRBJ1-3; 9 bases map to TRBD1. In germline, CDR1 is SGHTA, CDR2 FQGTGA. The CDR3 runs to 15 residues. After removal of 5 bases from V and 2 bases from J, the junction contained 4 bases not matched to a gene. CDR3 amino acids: CASSAGTGPGNTIYF. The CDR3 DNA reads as TGTGCCAGCAGCGCCGGGACAGGGCCTGGAAACACCATATATTTT. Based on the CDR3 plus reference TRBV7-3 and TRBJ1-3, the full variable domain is GAGVSQTPSNKVTEKGKYVELRCDPISGHTALYWYRQSLGQGPEFLIYFQGTGAADDSGLPNDRFFAVRPEGSVSTLKIQRTERGDSAVYLCASSAGTGPGNTIYFGEGSWLTVV.

CDR3 in amino acids: CASRPTNIDQPQHF. CDR3 sequence (DNA): TGTGCCAGTCGCCCGACGAATATAGATCAGCCCCAGCATTTT. The rearrangement links TRBV2 to TRBJ1-5; D is uncertain. This CDR3 is built from 14 residues. V dropped 9 bases and J dropped 5 bases, with 17 bases sitting between them. Germline CDR1 SNHLY, CDR2 FYNNEI.

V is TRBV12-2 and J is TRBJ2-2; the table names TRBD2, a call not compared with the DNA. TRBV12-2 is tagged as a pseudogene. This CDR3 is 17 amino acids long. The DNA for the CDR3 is TGTGCAAGTCGCTTAGCCCACTACCACCATTTCACCGGGGAGCTGTTTTTT. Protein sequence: CASRLAHYHHFTGELFF.

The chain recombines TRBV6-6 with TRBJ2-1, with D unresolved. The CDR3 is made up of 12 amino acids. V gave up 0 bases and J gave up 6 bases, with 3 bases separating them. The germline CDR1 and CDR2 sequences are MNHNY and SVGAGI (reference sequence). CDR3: CASSYSSNEQFF. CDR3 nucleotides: TGTGCCAGCAGTTACTCAAGCAATGAGCAGTTCTTC.

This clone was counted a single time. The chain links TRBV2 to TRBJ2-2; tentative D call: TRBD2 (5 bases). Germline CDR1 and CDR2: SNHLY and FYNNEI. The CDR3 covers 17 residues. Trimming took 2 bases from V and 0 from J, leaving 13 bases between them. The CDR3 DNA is TGTGCCAGCAGTGAATCGGGAAGGAGGCCGAACACCGGGGAGCTGTTTTTT. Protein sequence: CASSESGRRPNTGELFF.

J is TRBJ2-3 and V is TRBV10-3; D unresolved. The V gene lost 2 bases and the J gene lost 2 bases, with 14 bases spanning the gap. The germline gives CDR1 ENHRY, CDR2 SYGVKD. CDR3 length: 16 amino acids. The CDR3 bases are TGTGCCATCAGTGAGAACGGTGAATCACCCACAGATACGCAGTATTTT. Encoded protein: CAISENGESPTDTQYF.

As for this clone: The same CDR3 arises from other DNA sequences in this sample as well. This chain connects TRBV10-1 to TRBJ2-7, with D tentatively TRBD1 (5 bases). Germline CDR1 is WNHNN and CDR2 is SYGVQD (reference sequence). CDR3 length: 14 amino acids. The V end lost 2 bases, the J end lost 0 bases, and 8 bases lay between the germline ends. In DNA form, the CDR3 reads TGCGCCAGCAGTGAGCGCAGGGACTCCTACGAGCAGTACTTC. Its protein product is CASSERRDSYEQYF.

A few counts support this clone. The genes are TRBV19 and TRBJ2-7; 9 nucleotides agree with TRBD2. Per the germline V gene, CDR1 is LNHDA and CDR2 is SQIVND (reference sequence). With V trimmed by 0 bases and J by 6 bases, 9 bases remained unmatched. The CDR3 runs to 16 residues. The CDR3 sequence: CASSIEGSGSIREQYF. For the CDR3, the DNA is TGTGCCAGTAGTATAGAAGGTAGCGGGAGCATCCGCGAGCAGTACTTC. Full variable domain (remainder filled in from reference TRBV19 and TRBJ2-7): DGGITQSPKYLFRKEGQNVTLSCEQNLNHDAMYWYRQDPGQGLRLIYYSQIVNDFQKGDIAEGYSVSREKKESFPLTVTSAQKNPTAFYLCASSIEGSGSIREQYFGPGTRLTVT.

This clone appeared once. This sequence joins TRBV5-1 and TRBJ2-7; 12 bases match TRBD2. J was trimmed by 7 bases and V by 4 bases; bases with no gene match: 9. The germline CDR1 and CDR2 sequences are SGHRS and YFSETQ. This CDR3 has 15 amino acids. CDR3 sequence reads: CASSALLAGGGEQYF. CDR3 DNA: TGCGCCAGCAGCGCCTTACTAGCGGGAGGTGGTGAGCAGTACTTC.

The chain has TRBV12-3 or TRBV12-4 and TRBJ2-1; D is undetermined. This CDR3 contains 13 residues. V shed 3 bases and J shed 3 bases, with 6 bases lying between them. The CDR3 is CASSLASYNEQFF. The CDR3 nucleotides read TGTGCCAGCAGTTTGGCCAGCTACAATGAGCAGTTCTTC.

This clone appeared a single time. CDR3 loop: CASSPPPGRRSYNEQFF. CDR3 bases: TGTGCCAGCAGTCCCCCCCCCGGTCGGAGGAGCTACAATGAGCAGTTCTTC. The chain links TRBV27 to TRBJ2-1, with D perhaps matching TRBD2 (5 bases). Per germline, CDR1 MNHEY and CDR2 SMNVEV (reference sequence). V was cut by 5 bases and J by 3 bases, with 20 bases left in between. This CDR3 region has 17 residues.

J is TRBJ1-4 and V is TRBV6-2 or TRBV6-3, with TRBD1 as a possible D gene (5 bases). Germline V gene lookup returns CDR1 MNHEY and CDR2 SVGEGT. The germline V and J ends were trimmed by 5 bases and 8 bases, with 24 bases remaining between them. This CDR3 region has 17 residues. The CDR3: CASSRRPRGGPTEKLFF. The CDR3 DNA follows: TGTGCCAGCAGTCGTCGGCCCCGGGGCGGTCCCACGGAAAAACTGTTTTTT.

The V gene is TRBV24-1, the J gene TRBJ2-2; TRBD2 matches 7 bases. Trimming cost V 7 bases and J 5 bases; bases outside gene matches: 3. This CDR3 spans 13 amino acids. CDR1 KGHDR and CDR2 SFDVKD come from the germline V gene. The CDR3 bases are TGTGCCACCAGGGAGGGAGGGACCGGGGAGCTGTTTTTT. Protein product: CATREGGTGELFF.

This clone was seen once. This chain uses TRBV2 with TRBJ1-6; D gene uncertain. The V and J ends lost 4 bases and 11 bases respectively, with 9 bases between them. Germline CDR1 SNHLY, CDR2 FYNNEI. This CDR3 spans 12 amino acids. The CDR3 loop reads CASSGPAPPLHF. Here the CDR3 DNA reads TGTGCCAGCAGTGGCCCGGCCCCACCCCTCCACTTT.

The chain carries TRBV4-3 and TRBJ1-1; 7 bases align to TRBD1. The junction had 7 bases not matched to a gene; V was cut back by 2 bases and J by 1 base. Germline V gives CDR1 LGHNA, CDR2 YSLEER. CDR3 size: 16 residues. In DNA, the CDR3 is TGCGCCAGCAGCCAATCGCCGGGGACAGAGAACACTGAAGCTTTCTTT. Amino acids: CASSQSPGTENTEAFF.

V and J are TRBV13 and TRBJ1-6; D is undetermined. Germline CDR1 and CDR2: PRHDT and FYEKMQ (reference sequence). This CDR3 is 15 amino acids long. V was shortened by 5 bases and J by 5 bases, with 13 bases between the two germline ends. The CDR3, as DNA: TGTGCCAGCAGCGAAAGGACGGAACATAATTCACCCCTCCACTTT. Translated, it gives CASSERTEHNSPLHF.

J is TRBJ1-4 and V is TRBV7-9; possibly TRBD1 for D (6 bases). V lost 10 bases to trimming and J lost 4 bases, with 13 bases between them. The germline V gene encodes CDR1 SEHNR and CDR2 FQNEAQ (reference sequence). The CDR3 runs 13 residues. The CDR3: CAIPGQFNEKLFF. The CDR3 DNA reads TGTGCCATACCGGGACAATTTAATGAAAAACTGTTTTTT.

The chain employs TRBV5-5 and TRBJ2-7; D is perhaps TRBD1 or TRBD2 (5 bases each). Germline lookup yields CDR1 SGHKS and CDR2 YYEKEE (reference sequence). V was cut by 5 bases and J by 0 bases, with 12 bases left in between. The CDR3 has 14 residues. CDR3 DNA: TGTGCCAGCAGTGGGACCGTTAGCTCCTACGAGCAGTACTTC. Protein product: CASSGTVSSYEQYF.